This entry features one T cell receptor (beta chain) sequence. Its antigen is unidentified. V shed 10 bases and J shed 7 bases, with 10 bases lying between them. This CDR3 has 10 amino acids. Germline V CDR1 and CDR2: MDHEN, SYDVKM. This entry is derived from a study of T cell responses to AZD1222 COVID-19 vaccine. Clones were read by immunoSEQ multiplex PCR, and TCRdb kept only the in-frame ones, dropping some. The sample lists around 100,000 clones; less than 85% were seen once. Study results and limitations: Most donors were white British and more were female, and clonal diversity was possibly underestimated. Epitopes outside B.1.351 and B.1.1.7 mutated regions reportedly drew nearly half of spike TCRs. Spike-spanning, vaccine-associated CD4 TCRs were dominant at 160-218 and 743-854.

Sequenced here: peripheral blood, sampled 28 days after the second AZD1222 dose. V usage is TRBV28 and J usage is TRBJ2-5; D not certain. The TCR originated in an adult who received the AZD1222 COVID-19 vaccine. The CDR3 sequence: CATLGLTQYF. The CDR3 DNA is TGTGCCACCCTCGGGTTGACCCAGTACTTC.